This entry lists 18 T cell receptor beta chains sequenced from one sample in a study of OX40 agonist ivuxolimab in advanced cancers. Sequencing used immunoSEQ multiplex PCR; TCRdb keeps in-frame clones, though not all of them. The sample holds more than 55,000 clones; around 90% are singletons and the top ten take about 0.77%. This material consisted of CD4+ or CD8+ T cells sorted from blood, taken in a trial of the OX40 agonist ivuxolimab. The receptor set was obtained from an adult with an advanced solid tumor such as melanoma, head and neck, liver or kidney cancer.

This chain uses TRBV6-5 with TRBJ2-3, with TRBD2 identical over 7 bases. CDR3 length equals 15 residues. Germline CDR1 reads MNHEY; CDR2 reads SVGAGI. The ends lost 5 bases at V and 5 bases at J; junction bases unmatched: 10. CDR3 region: CASSPGAVAGDTQYF. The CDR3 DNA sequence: TGTGCCAGCAGTCCCGGAGCGGTAGCGGGAGATACGCAGTATTTT.

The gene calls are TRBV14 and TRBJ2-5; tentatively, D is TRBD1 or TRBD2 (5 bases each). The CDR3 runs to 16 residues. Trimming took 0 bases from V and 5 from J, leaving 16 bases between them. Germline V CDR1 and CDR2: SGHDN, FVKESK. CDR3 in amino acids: CASSQEPGRLWETQYF. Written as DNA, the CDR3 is TGTGCCAGCAGCCAAGAACCGGGACGGCTGTGGGAGACCCAGTACTTC.

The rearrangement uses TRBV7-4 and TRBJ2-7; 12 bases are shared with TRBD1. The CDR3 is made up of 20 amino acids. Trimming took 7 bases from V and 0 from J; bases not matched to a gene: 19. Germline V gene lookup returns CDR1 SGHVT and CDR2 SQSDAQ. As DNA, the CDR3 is TGTGCCAGCACCACTATTCACCCCGGGACAGGGGGCTTCTTCTCCTACGAGCAGTACTTC. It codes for CASTTIHPGTGGFFSYEQYF.

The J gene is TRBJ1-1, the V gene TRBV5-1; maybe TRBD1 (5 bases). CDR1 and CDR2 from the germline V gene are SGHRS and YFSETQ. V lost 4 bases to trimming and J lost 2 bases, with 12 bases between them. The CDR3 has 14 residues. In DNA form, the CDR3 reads TGCGCCAGCAGCCCAGGGTCCCGCAACACTGAAGCTTTCTTT. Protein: CASSPGSRNTEAFF.

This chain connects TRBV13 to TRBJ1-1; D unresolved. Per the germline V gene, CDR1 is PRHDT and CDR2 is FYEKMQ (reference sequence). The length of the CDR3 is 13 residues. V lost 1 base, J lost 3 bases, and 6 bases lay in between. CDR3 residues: CASSLERDTEAFF. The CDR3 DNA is TGTGCCAGCAGCTTAGAACGGGACACTGAAGCTTTCTTT.

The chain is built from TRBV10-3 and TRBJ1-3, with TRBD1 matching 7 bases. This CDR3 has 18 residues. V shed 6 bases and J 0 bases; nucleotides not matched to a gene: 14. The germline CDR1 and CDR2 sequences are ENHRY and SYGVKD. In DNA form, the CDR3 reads TGTGCCATCAGCCTGACCAAGGGACAGACGAGCTCTGGAAACACCATATATTTT. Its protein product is CAISLTKGQTSSGNTIYF.

The CDR3 bases are TGTGCCAGCAGCTTACGACAGGGGGCCTACGAGCAGTACTTC. Amino acid sequence: CASSLRQGAYEQYF. The chain combines TRBV7-6 with TRBJ2-7; TRBD1 aligns across 9 bases. The CDR3 is 14 amino acids. Germline assignment: CDR1 SGHVS and CDR2 FNYEAQ. J was trimmed by 2 bases and V by 2 bases; bases with no gene match: 1.

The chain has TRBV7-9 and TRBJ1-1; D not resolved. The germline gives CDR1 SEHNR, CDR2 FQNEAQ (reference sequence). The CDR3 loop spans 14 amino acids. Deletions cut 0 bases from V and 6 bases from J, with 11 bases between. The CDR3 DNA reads TGTGCCAGCAGCTTAGCGAGAAACGCAGCTGAAGCTTTCTTT. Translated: CASSLARNAAEAFF.

DNA for the CDR3: TGTGCCAGCAGTGAATGGGGACTGAGAAACACTGAAGCTTTCTTT. Translating it yields CASSEWGLRNTEAFF. The rearrangement joins TRBV25-1 to TRBJ1-1, with D maybe TRBD1 (5 bases). This CDR3 is 15 amino acids long. Germline CDR1 is MGHDK and CDR2 is SYGVNS. The V gene lost 1 base and the J gene lost 2 bases, with 11 bases spanning the gap. Full variable domain (outside the CDR3, taken from reference TRBV25-1 and TRBJ1-1): EADIYQTPRYLVIGTGKKITLECSQTMGHDKMYWYQQDPGMELHLIHYSYGVNSTEKGDLSSESTVSRIRTEHFPLTLESARPSHTSQYLCASSEWGLRNTEAFFGQGTRLTVV.

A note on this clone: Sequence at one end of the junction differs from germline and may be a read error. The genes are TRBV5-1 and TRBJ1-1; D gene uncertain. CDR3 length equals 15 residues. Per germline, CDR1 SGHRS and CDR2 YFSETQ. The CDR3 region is CASSPAPIYGPEAFF. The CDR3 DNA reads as TGTGCCAGCAGCCCGGCCCCCATCTATGGGCCTGAAGCTTTCTTT. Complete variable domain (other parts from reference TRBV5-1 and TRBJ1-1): KAGVTQTPRYLIKTRGQQVTLSCSPISGHRSVSWYQQTPGQGLQFLFEYFSETQRNKGNFPGRFSGRQFSNSRSEMNVSTLELGDSALYLCASSPAPIYGPEAFFGQGTRLTVV.

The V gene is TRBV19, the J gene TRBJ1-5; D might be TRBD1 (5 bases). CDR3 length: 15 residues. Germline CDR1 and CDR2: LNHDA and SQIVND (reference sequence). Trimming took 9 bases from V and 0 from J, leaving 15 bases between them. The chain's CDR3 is CASKFQDNSNQPQHF. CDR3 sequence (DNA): TGTGCCAGCAAATTCCAGGACAATAGCAATCAGCCCCAGCATTTT.

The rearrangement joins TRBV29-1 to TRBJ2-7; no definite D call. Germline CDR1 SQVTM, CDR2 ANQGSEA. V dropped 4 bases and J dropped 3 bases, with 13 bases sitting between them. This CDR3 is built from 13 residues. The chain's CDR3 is CSVAQSPFYEQYF. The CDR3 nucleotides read TGCAGCGTTGCGCAGTCCCCATTCTACGAGCAGTACTTC.

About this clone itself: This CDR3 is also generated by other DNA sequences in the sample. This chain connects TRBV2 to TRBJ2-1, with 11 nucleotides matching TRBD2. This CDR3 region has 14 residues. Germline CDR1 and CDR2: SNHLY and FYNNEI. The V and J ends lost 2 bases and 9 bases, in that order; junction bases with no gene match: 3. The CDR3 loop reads CASSERLAGGEQFF. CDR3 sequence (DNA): TGTGCCAGCAGTGAACGGCTAGCGGGAGGTGAGCAGTTCTTC.

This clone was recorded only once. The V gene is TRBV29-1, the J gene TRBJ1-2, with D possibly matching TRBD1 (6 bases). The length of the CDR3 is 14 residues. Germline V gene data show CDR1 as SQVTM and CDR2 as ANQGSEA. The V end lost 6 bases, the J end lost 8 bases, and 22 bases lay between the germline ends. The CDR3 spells CSVAPQGFLRGYTF. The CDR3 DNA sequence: TGCAGCGTGGCCCCACAGGGCTTCCTAAGGGGCTACACCTTC.

The DNA of the CDR3 is TGCGCCAGCAGCCCTGGGACAGGGAGTGGAAACACCATATATTTT. Protein product: CASSPGTGSGNTIYF. The chain links TRBV5-1 to TRBJ1-3; 9 bases are shared with TRBD1. V gave up 4 bases and J gave up 3 bases; unmatched junction bases: 5. This CDR3 comprises 15 residues. Germline CDR1 reads SGHRS; CDR2 reads YFSETQ.

The CDR3 coding sequence is TGTGCCAGCAGTTTTAGGCAGTATAATTCACCCCTCCACTTT. This codes for CASSFRQYNSPLHF. The chain links TRBV27 to TRBJ1-6; D not certain. The germline gives CDR1 MNHEY, CDR2 SMNVEV (reference sequence). With 3 bases removed from V and 4 bases from J, the gap between germline ends came to 7 bases. The CDR3 is made up of 14 amino acids.

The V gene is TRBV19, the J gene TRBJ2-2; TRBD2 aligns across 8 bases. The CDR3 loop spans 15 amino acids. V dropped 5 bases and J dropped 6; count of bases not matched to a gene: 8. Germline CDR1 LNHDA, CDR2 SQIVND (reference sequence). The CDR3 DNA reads TGTGCCAGTAGTCCAACCCGGGGGGGGGCCGGGGAGCTGTTTTTT. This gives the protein CASSPTRGGAGELFF.

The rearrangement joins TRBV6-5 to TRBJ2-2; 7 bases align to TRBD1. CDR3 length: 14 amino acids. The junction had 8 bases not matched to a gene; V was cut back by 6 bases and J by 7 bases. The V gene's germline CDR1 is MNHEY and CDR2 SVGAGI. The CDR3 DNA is TGTGCCAGCAGCCTCGACAGGGAGATCGGGGAGCTGTTTTTT. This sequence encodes CASSLDREIGELFF.